The clone carrying this T cell receptor beta chain was counted only a few times. The antigen is undetermined. PCR was performed a second time for about 6 to 11 cycles using a sample-barcoded 5' primer and a J-beta primer mix. TCRdb independently ran MiXCR on the 5' RACE reads; one entry per CDR3 protein. This table holds roughly 570,000 distinct CDR3 sequences, 25% to 30% found once. This sample was taken from a study of blood T cells in healthy people across ages. Looking at the study overall: Template switching captured about one barcoded beta molecule per two T cells.

Notes on the study in general: More naive CD4+ cells and higher diversity were found in long-lived than in aged donors. Naive T cell percentage by flow cytometry tracked strongly with beta diversity.

The germline CDR1 and CDR2 sequences are MNHEY and SMNVEV (reference sequence). CDR3 size: 16 residues. With V trimmed by 5 bases and J by 5 bases, 14 bases remained unmatched. The V gene is TRBV27, the J gene TRBJ2-5; 7 nucleotides agree with TRBD2. The TCR sequence derives from a woman in her sixties or seventies in good health. Sequenced input: blood. The CDR3 coding sequence is TGTGCCAGCAGTCGACTCGGTTTGACTAGCAAGGAGACCCAGTACTTC. It is translated as CASSRLGLTSKETQYF.